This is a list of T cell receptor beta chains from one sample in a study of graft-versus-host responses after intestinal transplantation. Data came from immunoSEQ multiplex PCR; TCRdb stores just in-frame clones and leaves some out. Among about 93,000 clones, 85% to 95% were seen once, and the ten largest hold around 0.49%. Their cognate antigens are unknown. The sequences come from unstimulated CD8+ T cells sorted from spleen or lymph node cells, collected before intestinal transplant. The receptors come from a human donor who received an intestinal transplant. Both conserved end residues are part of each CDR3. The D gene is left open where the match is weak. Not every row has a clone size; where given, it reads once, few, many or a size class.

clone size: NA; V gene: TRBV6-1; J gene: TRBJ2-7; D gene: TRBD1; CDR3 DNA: TGTGCCAGCAGTGAGAGGGGGCCGCACTTC; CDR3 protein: CASSERGPHF
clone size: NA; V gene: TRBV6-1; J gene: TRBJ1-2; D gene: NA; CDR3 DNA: TGTGCCAGCAGTGAATTTGGAGGGAATGGCTACACCTTC; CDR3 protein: CASSEFGGNGYTF
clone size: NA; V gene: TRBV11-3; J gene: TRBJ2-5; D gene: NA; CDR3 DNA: TGTGCCAGCAGCTTAGATAACACCCAAGAGACCCAGTACTTC; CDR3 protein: CASSLDNTQETQYF
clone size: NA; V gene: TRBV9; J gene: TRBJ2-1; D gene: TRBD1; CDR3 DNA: TGTGCCAGCAGCGTAGGGACAGGGAGCTCCTACAATGAGCAGTTCTTC; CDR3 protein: CASSVGTGSSYNEQFF
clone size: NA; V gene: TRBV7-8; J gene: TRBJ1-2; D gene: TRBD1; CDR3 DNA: TGTGCCAGCAGCTTAGTGGGGGCGCAGACAGGGGTTAACTATGGCTACACCTTC; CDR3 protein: CASSLVGAQTGVNYGYTF
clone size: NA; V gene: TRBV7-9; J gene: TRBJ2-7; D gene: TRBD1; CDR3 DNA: TGTGCCAGCAGTACCACCGGGACAGGGCACTACGAGCAGTACTTC; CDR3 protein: CASSTTGTGHYEQYF
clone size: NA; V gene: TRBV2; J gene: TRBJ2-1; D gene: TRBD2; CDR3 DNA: TGTGCCAGCAGCCGCGGGGGGCCAACATACAATGAGCAGTTCTTC; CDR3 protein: CASSRGGPTYNEQFF
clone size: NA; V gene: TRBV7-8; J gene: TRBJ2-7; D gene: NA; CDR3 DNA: TGTGCCAGCAGCCCAGCCTACGAGCAGTACTTC; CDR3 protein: CASSPAYEQYF
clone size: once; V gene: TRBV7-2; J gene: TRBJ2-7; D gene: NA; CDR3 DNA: TGTGCCAGCAGCTTAGTGGGCCAGACCGAGCAGTACTTC; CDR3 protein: CASSLVGQTEQYF
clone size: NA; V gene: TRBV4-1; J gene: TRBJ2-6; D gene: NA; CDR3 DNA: TGCGCCAGCAGCCAAGACGTCAGGCGAAAGTTAAGCTCTGGGGCCAACGTCCTGACTTTC; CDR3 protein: CASSQDVRRKLSSGANVLTF
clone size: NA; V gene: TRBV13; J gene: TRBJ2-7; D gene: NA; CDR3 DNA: TGTGCCAGCAGCCATGGGGACATATCCTACGAGCAGTACTTC; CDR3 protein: CASSHGDISYEQYF
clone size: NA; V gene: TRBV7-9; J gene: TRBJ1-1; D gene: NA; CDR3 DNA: TGTGCCAGCAGCTTAGTAGTTACAGGGCACGACACTGAAGCTTTCTTT; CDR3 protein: CASSLVVTGHDTEAFF
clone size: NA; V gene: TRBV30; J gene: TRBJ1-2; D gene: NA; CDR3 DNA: TGTGCCTGGACACCGGGACACCGACCTTATGGCTACACCTTC; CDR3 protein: CAWTPGHRPYGYTF